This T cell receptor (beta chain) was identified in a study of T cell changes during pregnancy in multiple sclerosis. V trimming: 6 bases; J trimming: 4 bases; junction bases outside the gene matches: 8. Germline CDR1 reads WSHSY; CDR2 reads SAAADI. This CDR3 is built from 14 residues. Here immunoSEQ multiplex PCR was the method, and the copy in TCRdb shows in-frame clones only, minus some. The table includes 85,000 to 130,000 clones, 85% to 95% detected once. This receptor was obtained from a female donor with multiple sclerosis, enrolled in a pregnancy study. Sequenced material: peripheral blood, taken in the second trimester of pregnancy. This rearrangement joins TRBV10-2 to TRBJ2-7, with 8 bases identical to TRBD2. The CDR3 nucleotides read TGCGCCAGCAGCAAAGAGCGGGAGCGATACGAGCAGTACTTC. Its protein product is CASSKERERYEQYF.